This is a list of T cell receptor beta chains from one sample in a study of shared clonotypes between healthy human individuals. Sequencing was performed with immunoSEQ multiplex PCR; in TCRdb, only in-frame clones are kept and a portion is missing. Of about 1.1 million clones in the sample, 60% to 85% are singletons; the top ten hold 0.89%. The material sequenced was memory CD4+ T cells from PBMCs. The receptors here all came from a man aged 18 to 35 in good health. Some clones in this sample may be carry-over from other donors' samples. CDR3s include the opening cysteine and the closing phenylalanine or tryptophan. A D gene is named only where the DNA matches it firmly.

CASSRQISWAQHF,TRBV7-2,NA
CASGRTANYGYTF,TRBV28,NA
CASSIGELRSGELFF,TRBV19,NA
CASSLEGDSNYGYTF,TRBV5-1,NA
CAWSKRAGDTDTQYF,TRBV30,TRBD2
CASSPPGRGTASTDTQYF,TRBV27,NA
CASSFVAGSFWSNEKLFF,TRBV7-9,NA
CASRLSLSGNTIYF,TRBV7-9,NA
CATGTSGSQETQYF,TRBV25-1,TRBD2
CASSQGGLGYTF,TRBV7-9,TRBD1
CASSLGRGAAYGYTF,TRBV5-1,NA
CASSVDHGSTDTQYF,TRBV2,NA
CASSPFVNRINGYTF,TRBV4-3,NA
CASSETGGIDYGYTF,TRBV28,TRBD1
CASDSSQGTEAFF,TRBV18,NA
CASSRYSYEQYF,TRBV5-6,NA
CASSPFGGGDGYTF,TRBV11-2,TRBD1
CASSFRLAGYNEQFF,TRBV19,TRBD2
CASRLDRPGTGATGNTIYF,TRBV12-2,NA
CASSFDRVTGELFF,TRBV11-2,TRBD1
CASSQEIWETQYF,TRBV4-3,NA
CASSLTPRAMNTEAFF,TRBV7-3,NA
CAWSLERRNTIYF,TRBV30,NA
CASSTTGGYGYTF,TRBV9,TRBD1